Presented here are 7 T cell receptor beta chains from one specimen sequenced in a study of T cells in localized non-small cell lung cancer. TCRdb's copy holds only in-frame clones and misses some; the assay was immunoSEQ multiplex PCR. The sample lists tens of thousands of clones, about 87% occurring once. Sample: PBMCs, taken before any cancer treatment. These receptors all come from a man aged 40 to 70 with stage II squamous cell lung carcinoma.

The chain uses TRBV19 and TRBJ1-1, with a tentative D call TRBD1 (5 bases). Trimming took 3 bases from V and 1 from J, leaving 12 bases between them. The length of the CDR3 is 15 residues. CDR1 is LNHDA, CDR2 SQIVND, per germline (reference sequence). CDR3 loop: CASSIDGAANTEAFF. CDR3 in DNA: TGTGCCAGTAGTATTGATGGGGCGGCGAACACTGAAGCTTTCTTT.

This chain links TRBV11-3 with TRBJ2-1, with D tentatively TRBD2 (6 bases). V dropped 7 bases and J dropped 10 bases, with 23 bases sitting between them. This CDR3 is built from 15 residues. The V gene's germline CDR1 is SGHNT and CDR2 YENEEA. For the CDR3, the DNA is TGTGCCAGCACCACCCGGGCAGGCAATCGGGAGGAGCAGTTCTTC. Residues: CASTTRAGNREEQFF.

The count of this clone is one. J is TRBJ1-5 and V is TRBV19; no reliable D call. Between the trimmed V and J ends, which lost 3 bases and 11 bases, there was a span of 17 bases. CDR3 length: 14 amino acids. CDR1 is LNHDA, CDR2 SQIVND, per germline (reference sequence). The CDR3 reads CASSIAGEGVTQHF. In nucleotides, the CDR3 is TGTGCCAGTAGTATCGCTGGGGAGGGAGTGACCCAGCATTTT. Using reference TRBV19 and TRBJ1-5 for the parts outside the CDR3, the full variable domain is DGGITQSPKYLFRKEGQNVTLSCEQNLNHDAMYWYRQDPGQGLRLIYYSQIVNDFQKGDIAEGYSVSREKKESFPLTVTSAQKNPTAFYLCASSIAGEGVTQHFGDGTRLSIL.

The table lists this clone with a count of one. The chain employs TRBV11-2 and TRBJ2-1, with 7 bases that match TRBD2. The CDR3 is 16 residues long. The ends lost 5 bases at V and 8 bases at J; junction bases unmatched: 15. Per the germline V gene, CDR1 is SGHAT and CDR2 is FQNNGV. CDR3 in amino acids: CASSKVGRGRGHEQFF. The CDR3 DNA reads TGTGCCAGCAGCAAAGTGGGGCGGGGGAGAGGACATGAGCAGTTCTTC.

The rearrangement uses TRBV28 and TRBJ2-5; 12 nucleotides line up with TRBD1. Germline CDR1 MDHEN, CDR2 SYDVKM. CDR3 length: 16 residues. V gave up 4 bases and J gave up 5 bases; unmatched junction bases: 8. The CDR3 protein is CASSSGTGGWRETQYF. The CDR3 DNA sequence: TGTGCCAGCAGTTCAGGGACAGGGGGCTGGAGGGAGACCCAGTACTTC.

A single count supports this clone. The V call is TRBV6-6, the J call TRBJ1-3, with D perhaps matching TRBD1 (6 bases). Deletions cut 6 bases from V and 5 bases from J, with 14 bases between. Per germline, CDR1 MNHNY and CDR2 SVGAGI (reference sequence). The CDR3 contains 14 residues. The CDR3 DNA sequence: TGTGCCAGCAGCTCCCCGGGGGCAAGAAACACCATATATTTT. It specifies CASSSPGARNTIYF.

The rearrangement uses TRBV5-5 and TRBJ1-2; no reliable D call. The CDR3 totals 15 residues. Germline V gene lookup returns CDR1 SGHKS and CDR2 YYEKEE (reference sequence). The V end lost 0 bases, the J end lost 2 bases, and 11 bases lay between the germline ends. This chain's CDR3 is CASSLVSTENYGYTF. The DNA for the CDR3 is TGTGCCAGCAGCTTGGTTTCTACCGAGAACTATGGCTACACCTTC.